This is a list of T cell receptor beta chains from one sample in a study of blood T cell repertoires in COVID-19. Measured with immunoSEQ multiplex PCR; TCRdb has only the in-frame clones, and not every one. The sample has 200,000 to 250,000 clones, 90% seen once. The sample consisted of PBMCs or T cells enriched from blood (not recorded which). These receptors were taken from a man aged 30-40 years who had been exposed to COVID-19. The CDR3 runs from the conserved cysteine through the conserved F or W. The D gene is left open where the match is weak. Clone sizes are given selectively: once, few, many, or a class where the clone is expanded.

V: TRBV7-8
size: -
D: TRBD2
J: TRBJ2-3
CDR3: CASRSGRVSSDTQYF
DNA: TGTGCCAGCAGAAGCGGGAGAGTTTCTTCAGATACGCAGTATTTT

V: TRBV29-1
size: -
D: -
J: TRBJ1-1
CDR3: CSVSVVRNTEAFF
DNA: TGCAGCGTTTCTGTCGTCCGGAACACTGAAGCTTTCTTT

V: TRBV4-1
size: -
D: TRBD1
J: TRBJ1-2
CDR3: CATRTGVYGYTF
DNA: TGCGCCACCAGGACAGGGGTCTATGGCTACACCTTC

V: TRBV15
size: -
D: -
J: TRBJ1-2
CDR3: CATSSTGANYYGYTF
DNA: TGTGCCACCAGCAGTACAGGAGCTAACTATTATGGCTACACCTTC

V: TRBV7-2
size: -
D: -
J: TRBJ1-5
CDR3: CASSLGVGRGQPQHF
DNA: TGTGCCAGCAGCTTAGGGGTTGGCAGGGGTCAGCCCCAGCATTTT

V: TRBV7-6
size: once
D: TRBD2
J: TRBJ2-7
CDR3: CASSLTSGGAEGYEQYF
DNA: TGTGCCAGCAGCTTGACTAGCGGGGGGGCTGAGGGCTACGAGCAGTACTTC

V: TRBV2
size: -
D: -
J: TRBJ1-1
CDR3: CASSEPGSNTEAFF
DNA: TGTGCCAGCAGTGAACCAGGAAGCAACACTGAAGCTTTCTTT

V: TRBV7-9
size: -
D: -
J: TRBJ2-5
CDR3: CASSKLQVQETQYF
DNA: TGTGCCAGCAGCAAACTCCAGGTTCAGGAGACCCAGTACTTC

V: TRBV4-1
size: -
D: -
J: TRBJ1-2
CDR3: CASSQGRVNYGYTF
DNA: TGCGCCAGCAGCCAAGGTAGAGTCAACTATGGCTACACCTTC

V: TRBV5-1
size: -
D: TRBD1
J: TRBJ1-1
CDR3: CASSYTRTGTNTEAFF
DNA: TGCGCCAGCAGCTATACACGGACAGGGACGAACACTGAAGCTTTCTTT

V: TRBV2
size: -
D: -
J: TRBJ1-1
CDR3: CASSEGTGKAFF
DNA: TGTGCCAGCAGTGAAGGTACAGGGAAAGCTTTCTTT

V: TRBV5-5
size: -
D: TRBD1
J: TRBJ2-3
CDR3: CASSSLQGSTDTQYF
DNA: TGTGCCAGCAGCTCCCTACAGGGGAGCACAGATACGCAGTATTTT

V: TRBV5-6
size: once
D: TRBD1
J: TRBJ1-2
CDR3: CASSRIGQGAPRNYGYTF
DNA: TGTGCCAGCAGCCGCATCGGACAGGGGGCCCCTCGAAACTATGGCTACACCTTC

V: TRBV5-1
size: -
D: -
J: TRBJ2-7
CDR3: CASSAVGAPEQYF
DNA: TGCGCCAGCAGCGCGGTGGGGGCGCCCGAGCAGTACTTC

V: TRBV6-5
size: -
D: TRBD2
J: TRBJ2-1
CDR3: CASGTSGGGNEQFF
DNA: TGTGCCTCCGGGACTAGCGGGGGGGGCAATGAGCAGTTCTTC

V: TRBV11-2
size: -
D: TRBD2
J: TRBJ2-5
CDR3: CASSLGTLGGGTQYF
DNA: TGTGCCAGCAGCCTCGGGACCCTGGGGGGGGGAACCCAGTACTTC

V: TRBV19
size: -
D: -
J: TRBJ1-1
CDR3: CASSIAGLNTEAFF
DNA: TGTGCCAGTAGTATTGCAGGGTTGAACACTGAAGCTTTCTTT

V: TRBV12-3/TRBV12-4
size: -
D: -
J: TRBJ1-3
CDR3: CASSFRGGNTIYF
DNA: TGTGCCAGCAGTTTCAGGGGAGGAAACACCATATATTTT

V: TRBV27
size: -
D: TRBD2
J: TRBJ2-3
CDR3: CASTQIAGVTTDTQYF
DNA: TGTGCCAGCACCCAAATAGCGGGGGTAACTACAGATACGCAGTATTTT

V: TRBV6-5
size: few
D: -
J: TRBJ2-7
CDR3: CASRPRAGNSYEQYF
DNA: TGTGCCAGCAGACCCCGGGCAGGGAACTCCTACGAGCAGTACTTC

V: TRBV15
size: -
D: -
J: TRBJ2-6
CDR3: CATSREAGPLIHSGANVLTF
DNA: TGTGCCACCAGCAGAGAGGCAGGGCCTCTTATCCACTCTGGGGCCAACGTCCTGACTTTC

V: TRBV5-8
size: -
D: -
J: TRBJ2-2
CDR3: CASSLPPGRGSGELFF
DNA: TGTGCCAGCAGCTTGCCCCCAGGGAGGGGGTCCGGGGAGCTGTTTTTT

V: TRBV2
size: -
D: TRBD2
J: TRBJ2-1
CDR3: CASWTSGGANEQFF
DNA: TGTGCCAGCTGGACTAGCGGGGGGGCCAATGAGCAGTTCTTC

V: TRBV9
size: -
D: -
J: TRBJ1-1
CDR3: CASSPRLQRTEAFF
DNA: TGTGCCAGCAGCCCAAGACTACAGAGGACTGAAGCTTTCTTT

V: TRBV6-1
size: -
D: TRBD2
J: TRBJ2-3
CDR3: CASSEAPAGGFIDTQYF
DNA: TGTGCCAGCAGTGAAGCGCCCGCCGGGGGGTTCATAGATACGCAGTATTTT

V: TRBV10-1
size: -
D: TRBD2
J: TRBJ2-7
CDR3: CASSESIGGGDSPYEQYF
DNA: TGCGCCAGCAGTGAGTCCATTGGCGGGGGGGATTCCCCCTACGAGCAGTACTTC

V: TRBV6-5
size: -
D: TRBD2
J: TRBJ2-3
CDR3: CASSYTSGGTTDTQYF
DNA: TGTGCCAGCAGTTACACTAGCGGGGGGACTACAGATACGCAGTATTTT

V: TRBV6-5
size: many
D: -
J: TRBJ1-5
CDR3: CASSYRGGQPQHF
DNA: TGTGCCAGCAGTTACAGGGGAGGACAGCCCCAGCATTTT

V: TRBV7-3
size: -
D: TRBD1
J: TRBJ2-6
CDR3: CASSFPGQGVSGANVLTF
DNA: TGTGCCAGCAGCTTTCCGGGACAGGGGGTTTCTGGGGCCAACGTCCTGACTTTC

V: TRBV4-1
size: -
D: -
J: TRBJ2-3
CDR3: CASRQLGLGKDTQYF
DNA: TGCGCCAGCAGGCAGTTGGGACTTGGCAAGGATACGCAGTATTTT

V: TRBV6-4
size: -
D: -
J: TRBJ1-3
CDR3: CASSPTGSSGNTIYF
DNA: TGTGCCAGCAGTCCCACAGGGTCCTCTGGAAACACCATATATTTT

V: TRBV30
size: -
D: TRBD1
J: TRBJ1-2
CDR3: CAWRFGQGGGYTF
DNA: TGTGCCTGGAGATTTGGACAGGGAGGTGGCTACACCTTC

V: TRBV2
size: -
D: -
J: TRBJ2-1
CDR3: CASSGEYEQFF
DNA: TGTGCCAGCAGTGGCGAGTATGAGCAGTTCTTC

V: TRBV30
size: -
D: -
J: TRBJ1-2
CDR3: CAWSSFGQRDYGYTF
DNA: TGTGCCTGGAGCTCCTTCGGACAGCGTGACTATGGCTACACCTTC

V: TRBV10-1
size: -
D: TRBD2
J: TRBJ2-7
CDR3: CASSESTSGGYEQYF
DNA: TGCGCCAGCAGTGAGTCGACTAGCGGGGGGTACGAGCAGTACTTC

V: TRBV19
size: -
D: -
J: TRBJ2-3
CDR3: CASSIARPDTQYF
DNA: TGTGCCAGTAGTATAGCGAGGCCTGATACGCAGTATTTT

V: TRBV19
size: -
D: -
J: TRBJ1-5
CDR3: CASRRFNSNQPQHF
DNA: TGTGCCAGTAGGCGGTTCAATAGCAATCAGCCCCAGCATTTT